This T cell receptor (beta chain) was captured in a study of shared clonotypes between healthy human individuals. Study-level information: Used for every donor were three CD4 naive, three CD4 memory, two CD8 naive and one CD8 memory plate. General study points: The donor pool, a small one, limited the genetic and exposure-history diversity represented. Researchers found naive subsets generally carried larger estimated richness than memory subsets.

CD45RO-negative CD8 cells positively selected for CCR7 made up the naive population, which excluded terminally differentiated effector memory CD45RA+ cells. On this clone itself: Its antigen is unidentified.

An even split of each subset's genomic DNA across several immunoSEQ plates was performed. Sequencing was performed with immunoSEQ multiplex PCR; in TCRdb, only in-frame clones are kept and a portion is missing. The sample shows over 2 million clones, about 94% of them seen only once. The CDR3 consists of 13 residues. Trimming stripped 5 bases from V and 5 bases from J, with 13 bases between. Germline V gene lookup returns CDR1 LNHNV and CDR2 YYDKDF (reference sequence). This clonotype was sampled from a man aged 18 to 35 in good health. The sequencing sample was made of naive CD8+ T cells sorted from blood. This chain uses TRBV15 with TRBJ2-7; D is perhaps TRBD1 or TRBD2 (6 bases each). The CDR3 here is CATSGGGPDEQYF. For the CDR3, the DNA is TGTGCCACCAGCGGTGGGGGGCCGGACGAGCAGTACTTC.